This TCR beta chain stems from a study of T cell responses to AZD1222 COVID-19 vaccine (dated by TCRdb to 2020 to 2022). In the study overall: TCR sequencing was performed for about 240 trial participants, of whom approximately 200 were given two doses of AZD1222 and approximately 25 were given two doses of MenACWY control vaccine. Trial participants were enrolled into age subgroups of 18-55, 56-69 and 70-plus years, which contained approximately 150, 28 and 58 TCR-sequenced participants, respectively.

This specimen's time point label, per the study, means: about 28 days (+/-7) after the second vaccine dose. AZD1222 recipients given second doses at about 4 weeks or at about 12 weeks were pooled, since spike-specific TCR depth and breadth were not found to differ between the two schedules. Samples from vaccinated people were obtained from the UK trials COV001 and COV002, which included a single-blind randomized controlled phase 2/3 trial of AZD1222 (ChAdOx1 nCoV-19) in healthy adults. Trial participant PBMC samples were collected at day 0 and day 28 after the second dose for TCRbeta chain sequencing. The CDR3 regions of human TCRbeta chains were analyzed by immunosequencing. The authors' analysis ran thus. Repertoire TCRs were checked for matches against a reference library of SARS-CoV-2-specific TCRs that had been generated using the MIRA antigen-specificity platform. Breadth was defined as the fraction of unique TCRs that were SARS-CoV-2-associated, and depth was defined as the fraction of total T cells that were SARS-CoV-2-associated. Using the MIRA data, each spike-specific TCR was assigned both to the spike region to which the TCR was reactive and to a CD4 or CD8 class. Log10-transformed breadth and depth values were compared by one-way ANOVA with Sidak's multiple comparisons tests. Sourced from immuneACCESS, this table was stored by TCRdb with only in-frame sequences that have V and J called. A share of the clones is absent; for the studies checked, an unresolved V gene accounts for under half, and the remainder has no known explanation. The V and J calls and the clone size are those of that table, but D and trimming were determined from the DNA. Within this sample are over 85,000 clones, with roughly 92% of them counted one time only. The ten largest clonotypes hold 2% to 2.5% of the sample.

Points on this clone: Its antigen is not yet known. No base quality values were provided; no much bigger clone lies one nucleotide off.

The full study reports these points: Reportedly, almost half of the unique spike-specific TCRs recognized epitopes lying outside the regions that are mutated in the B.1.351 and B.1.1.7 variants. Participants were mostly white British, with more females than males. The authors suggested clonal diversity may have been underestimated. Vaccine-associated CD4 TCRs spanned the whole spike protein, with dominant responses in regions 160-218 and 743-854. In the small 56-69-year group, the increase in depth fell short of significance, most likely because of low power. Conclusions about previously exposed vaccinees are limited because only a handful of AZD1222 recipients were SARS-CoV-2 seropositive at baseline. After two AZD1222 doses, spike-specific TCR breadth and depth were significantly higher than at day 0 and than in MenACWY recipients. Because no samples from the day 14 peak response were available, repertoires could be characterized only after the peak T cell response.

Including cysteine and phenylalanine, the CDR3 has 15 amino acids. Here the CDR3 DNA is all that survives: 45 bases in frame from base 1. Trimming removed 0 bases from V and 8 bases from J; the gene matches leave 9 bases unexplained. The germline V gene (reference sequence) sets CDR1 to LGHDT and CDR2 to YNNKEL. Here the chain combines TRBV3-1 (or the pseudogene TRBV3-2) and TRBJ1-2, and TRBD1 aligns with 7 junction nucleotides. The receptor was isolated from an adult who received the AZD1222 COVID-19 vaccine. This material consisted of peripheral blood, taken 28 days after the second AZD1222 dose. The CDR3 reads as follows: CASSQDTQGYRGYTF. The DNA sequence is TGTGCCAGCAGCCAAGATACACAGGGGTATCGGGGCTACACCTTC.